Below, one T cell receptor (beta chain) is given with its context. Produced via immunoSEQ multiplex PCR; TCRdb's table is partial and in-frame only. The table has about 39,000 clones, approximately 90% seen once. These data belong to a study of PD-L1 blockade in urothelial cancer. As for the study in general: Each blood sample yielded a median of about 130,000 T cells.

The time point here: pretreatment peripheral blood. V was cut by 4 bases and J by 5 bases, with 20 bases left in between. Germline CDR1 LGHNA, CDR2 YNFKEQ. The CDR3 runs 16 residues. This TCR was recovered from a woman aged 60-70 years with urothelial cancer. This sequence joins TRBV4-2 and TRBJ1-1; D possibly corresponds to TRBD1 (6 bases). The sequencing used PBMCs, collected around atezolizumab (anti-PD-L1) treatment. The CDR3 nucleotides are TGTGCCAGCAGCCTGCCCAATAAAGGGGGAAGGACTGAAGCTTTCTTT. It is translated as CASSLPNKGGRTEAFF.